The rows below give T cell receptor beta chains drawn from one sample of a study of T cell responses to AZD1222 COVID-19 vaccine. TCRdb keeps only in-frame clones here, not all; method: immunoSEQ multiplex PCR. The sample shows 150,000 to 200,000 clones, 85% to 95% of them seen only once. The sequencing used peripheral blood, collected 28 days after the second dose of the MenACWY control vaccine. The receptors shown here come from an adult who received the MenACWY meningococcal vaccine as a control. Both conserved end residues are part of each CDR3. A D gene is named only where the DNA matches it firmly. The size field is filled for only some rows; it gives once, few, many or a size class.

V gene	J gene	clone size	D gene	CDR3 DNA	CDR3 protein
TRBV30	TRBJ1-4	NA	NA	TGTGCCTGGACTGCGGGGGGCCGAAATGAAAAACTGTTTTTT	CAWTAGGRNEKLFF
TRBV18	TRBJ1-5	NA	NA	TGTGCCAGCTCACTTTCGCGGGGAGGGGTGAGCAATCAGCCCCAGCATTTT	CASSLSRGGVSNQPQHF
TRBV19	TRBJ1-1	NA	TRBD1	TGTGCCAGTAGTATCCGAGCAGGGGGAAACACTGAAGCTTTCTTT	CASSIRAGGNTEAFF
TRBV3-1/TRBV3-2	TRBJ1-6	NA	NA	TGTGCCAGCAGCCAAAGGAACAGGGATAATTCACCCCTCCACTTT	CASSQRNRDNSPLHF
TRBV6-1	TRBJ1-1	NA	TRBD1	TGTGCCAGCAGAGACAGGGATGAAGCTTTCTTT	CASRDRDEAFF
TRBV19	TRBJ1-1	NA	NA	TGTGCCAGTAGATTGGACGGAAAGAACACTGAAGCTTTCTTT	CASRLDGKNTEAFF
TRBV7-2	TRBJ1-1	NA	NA	TGTGCCAGCAGTGTCATGGGGGCGGGACAAGCTTTCTTT	CASSVMGAGQAFF
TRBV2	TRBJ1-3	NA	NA	TGTGCCAGCAGTCTACAGGTTTCCTCTGGAAACACCATATATTTT	CASSLQVSSGNTIYF
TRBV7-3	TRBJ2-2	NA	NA	TGTGCCAGCAGCTCGTACACCGGGGAGCTGTTTTTT	CASSSYTGELFF
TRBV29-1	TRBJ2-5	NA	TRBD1	TGCAGCGCTGGCGGGACAGGGGGAAAGACCCAGTACTTC	CSAGGTGGKTQYF
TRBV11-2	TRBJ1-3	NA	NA	TGTGCCAGCAGCTTTAAGTACTCTGGAAACACCATATATTTT	CASSFKYSGNTIYF
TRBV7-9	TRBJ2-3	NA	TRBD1	TGTGCCAGCAGCTTGGGACAGGGCGGTGCAGATACGCAGTATTTT	CASSLGQGGADTQYF
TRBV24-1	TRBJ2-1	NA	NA	TGTGCCACCAGTGAAGGGGGAAAGGTTAATGAGCAGTTCTTC	CATSEGGKVNEQFF
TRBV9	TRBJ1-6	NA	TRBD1	TGTGCCAGCAGCGTAAACTCAAACAGGGGTTCCCCCCTCCACTTT	CASSVNSNRGSPLHF
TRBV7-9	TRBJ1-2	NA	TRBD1	TGTGCCAGCAGCTTGGACAGGGGGCCGGCTGGCTACACCTTC	CASSLDRGPAGYTF
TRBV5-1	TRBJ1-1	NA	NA	TGCGCCAGCAGCTTGAGGCAGGGGATGAACACTGAAGCTTTCTTT	CASSLRQGMNTEAFF
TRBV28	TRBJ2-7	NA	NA	TGTGCCAGCAGTTTTAGGTTTGAGCAGTACTTC	CASSFRFEQYF
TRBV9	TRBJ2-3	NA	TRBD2	TGTGCCAGCAGCTTCAGGACTAGCGGGGTTGGAGATACGCAGTATTTT	CASSFRTSGVGDTQYF
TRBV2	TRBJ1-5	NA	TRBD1	TGTGCCAGCAGTACAGGGGGCTTTCAGCCCCAGCATTTT	CASSTGGFQPQHF
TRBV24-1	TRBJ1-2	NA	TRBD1	TGTGCCACCAGTGATCCGAGACAGGGGCTTAACTATGGCTACACCTTC	CATSDPRQGLNYGYTF
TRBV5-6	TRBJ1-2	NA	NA	TGTGCCAGCAGCCCAGGGAGACAGGCTTATGGCTACACCTTC	CASSPGRQAYGYTF
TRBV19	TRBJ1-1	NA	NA	TGTGCCAGTAGCCCTAGCGAGAACACTGAAGCTTTCTTT	CASSPSENTEAFF
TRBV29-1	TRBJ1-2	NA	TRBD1	TGCAGCGTGGGCAAGGTGCAGGGGGCGCAGAATGGCTACACCTTC	CSVGKVQGAQNGYTF
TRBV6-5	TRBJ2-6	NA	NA	TGTGCCAGCAGCGTGATCTCTGGGGCCAACGTCCTGACTTTC	CASSVISGANVLTF
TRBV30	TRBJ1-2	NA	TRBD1	TGTGCCTGGGGGACAGGGTTTATGCAAGGCTACACCTTC	CAWGTGFMQGYTF
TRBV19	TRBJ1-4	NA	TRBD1	TGTGCCAGTAGCTACTCCGGGACAGGGCCTGAAAAACTGTTTTTT	CASSYSGTGPEKLFF
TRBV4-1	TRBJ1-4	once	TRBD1	TGCGCCAGCAGCCAAGGCCCCACAGGGGATAATGAAAAACTGTTTTTT	CASSQGPTGDNEKLFF
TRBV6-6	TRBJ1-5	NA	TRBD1	TGTGCCAGCAGACTCGGACAGGGCAATAGCAATCAGCCCCAGCATTTT	CASRLGQGNSNQPQHF
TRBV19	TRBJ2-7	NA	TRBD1	TGTGCCAGTAGACGGACAGGGGGCGAGCAGTACTTC	CASRRTGGEQYF
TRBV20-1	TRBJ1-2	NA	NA	TGCAGTGCAGGGGGAGATTATGGCTACACCTTC	CSAGGDYGYTF
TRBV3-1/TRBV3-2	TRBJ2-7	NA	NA	TGTGCCAGCAGCCTGCGTCCGGGGGAGCAGTACTTC	CASSLRPGEQYF
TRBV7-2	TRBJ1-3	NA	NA	TGTGCCAGCAGCTTAGTGGGCACGCCGGGAAACACCATATATTTT	CASSLVGTPGNTIYF
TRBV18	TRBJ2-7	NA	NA	TGTGCCAGCTCCCCAGGGACGCCCTACGAGCAGTACTTC	CASSPGTPYEQYF
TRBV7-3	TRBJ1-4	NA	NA	TGTGCCAGCAGCCCCGGTGGGGGGGGCGAAACTAATGAAAAACTGTTTTTT	CASSPGGGGETNEKLFF
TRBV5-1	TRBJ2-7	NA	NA	TGCGCCAGCAGCTTGGAGAGTTACGAGCAGTACTTC	CASSLESYEQYF
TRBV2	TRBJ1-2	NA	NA	TGTGCCAGCAGGCCCTGGACGGAGAACTATGGCTACACCTTC	CASRPWTENYGYTF
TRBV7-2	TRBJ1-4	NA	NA	TGTGCCAGCAGCTTAATCCGGGCAACTAATGAAAAACTGTTTTTT	CASSLIRATNEKLFF
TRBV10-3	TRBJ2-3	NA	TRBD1	TGTGCCATCAGGGACCTTACGGGACAGAACACAGATACGCAGTATTTT	CAIRDLTGQNTDTQYF
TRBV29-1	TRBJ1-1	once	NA	TGCAGCGTTGAAAGGAACACTGAAGCTTTCTTT	CSVERNTEAFF